This TCR beta chain was recorded in a study of blood T cell repertoires in COVID-19. This clone appeared a single time. The CDR3 has 16 amino acids. Germline trimming cut 2 bases from V and 5 bases from J; bases unmatched to any gene: 9. Germline V gene lookup returns CDR1 WSHSY and CDR2 SAAADI. The repertoire was sequenced with immunoSEQ multiplex PCR; TCRdb's copy has only in-frame clones and lacks some. Of about 120,000 clones in the sample, 85% were seen once. This clonotype was obtained from a man in his forties with acute or convalescent COVID-19. The chain carries TRBV10-2 and TRBJ2-5; 9 bases match TRBD1. Sequenced: peripheral blood. The chain's CDR3 is CASSEPETGGRETQYF. For the CDR3, the DNA is TGCGCCAGCAGTGAGCCGGAAACAGGGGGCAGGGAGACCCAGTACTTC.